This T cell receptor (beta chain) was retrieved from a study of T cells after yellow fever vaccination (dated by TCRdb to the late 2010s). Some background on the complete study: The SMART-Seq v4 Ultra Low Input RNA kit was used to prepare libraries from fractions with low cell numbers. Bulk TCR alpha and beta repertoires were sequenced longitudinally to track T-cell clones before and after primary and booster YFV17D yellow fever vaccination. Blood samples were taken at several timepoints before and after primary and secondary immunization, and bulk PBMC replicates and cell subsets were isolated. Two healthy male donors made up the cohort, one aged 18 to 30 years and the other aged 30 to 40 years. On the study overall, not on this receptor specifically: Because the study included only a couple of donors, the extent to which the findings can be generalized is limited. A small fraction of clonotypes appeared in both the CD4 and CD8 compartments, likely as a result of convergent recombination. The secondary T-cell response was found to be weaker but faster than the primary response, with a peak reached on day 5 rather than on day 15. Most clones expanded after primary vaccination were re-detected after the booster (approximately 96% of CD4 and approximately 85% of CD8), suggesting broad memory maintenance. Computational filtering was required because FACS-sorted repertoires could contain abundant contaminating clonotypes from the bulk population.

Here V drops 5 bases and J drops 4 bases, and the junction holds 2 bases not matched to any gene. Via the germline V gene, CDR1 is SGHTS and CDR2 YDEGEE. The CDR3 sequence holds 14 residues, the cysteine and phenylalanine included. The sequence is cut down to CDR3 DNA, 42 bases in frame from base 1. On this clonotype itself: It has no known antigen specificity. No per-base quality is available; no much larger clone lies one base away.

TCR cDNA was made using 5'RACE template switching, a step that added a universal primer site and unique molecular identifiers. Priming for cDNA synthesis came from both the TCR alpha and TCR beta constant segments. Libraries were amplified in two PCR steps, with sample barcodes and sequencing adapters added in the second step. Sequencing of the libraries was done on either Illumina HiSeq 2500 (2x100 bp) or NovaSeq (2x150 bp). In the paper's pipeline: Demultiplexing of reads and collapsing into UMI consensus sequences were performed with MIGEC, and V(D)J alignment was carried out with MiXCR. Vaccine-responding clonotypes were defined with edgeR using replicate PBMC samples, requiring FDR below 0.01 and a log2 fold change above 5 up to day 15. CD4 or CD8 identity was assigned to each bulk clonotype according to whether the clonotype was present at higher abundance in the sequenced CD4 repertoire or the sequenced CD8 repertoire. TCRdb reprocessing: public reads trimmed at Q25 with fastp, clones called with MiXCR, in-frame beta chains kept. Under each unique CDR3 protein, matching rows form one entry showing the most common genes and DNA. In this record, the V and J calls reflect TCRdb's handling and not the investigators' own analysis. The sample table lists 200,000 to 300,000 distinct CDR3 sequences, more than 6.5% of them with a count of one. Approximately 0.99% of the sample lies in the top ten.

The treatment or condition tag for this specimen amounts to: live attenuated yellow fever vaccine strain. PBMCs were isolated from peripheral blood using a standard Ficoll-Paque protocol. Dynabeads CD4 and CD8 positive selection kits were used to isolate CD4 and CD8 T-cell fractions. TriZol was used to extract RNA from bulk PBMCs, from CD4 and CD8 fractions, and from dextramer-positive and dextramer-negative fractions. The rearrangement joined TRBV5-8 to TRBJ2-1; 11 middle bases align to TRBD1. The sample here was CD4+ T cells sorted from PBMCs, taken on the day of the yellow fever booster vaccination. The TCR sequence derives from a man aged 25 to 40 who received the YFV17D yellow fever vaccine. The CDR3 protein is CASRGQGVYNEQFF. The DNA sequence is TGTGCCAGCAGGGGACAGGGGGTATACAATGAGCAGTTCTTC.